This TCR beta chain is drawn from a study of blood T cell repertoires in COVID-19. Background on the study: Specimens from acute and convalescent COVID-19 originated in the United States, Italy and Spain.

Original analysis: Estimated nucleated cell counts came from reference gene primer amplification. Sequencing used immunoSEQ multiplex PCR; TCRdb keeps in-frame clones, though not all of them. That table furnishes V, J and clone size, whereas the DNA furnished D and trimming. The sample consists of tens of thousands of clones, around 81% of them appearing once. This clone came up a few times. The sequence came from a man aged 55-75 years with acute or convalescent COVID-19. The material sequenced was peripheral blood.

The CDR3 loop is CATASWLLDYEQYF. CDR3 coding DNA: TGTGCCACCGCCTCTTGGCTACTAGACTACGAGCAGTACTTC. The chain has TRBV6-6 and TRBJ2-7; perhaps TRBD2 as D (5 bases). This CDR3 has 14 residues. Germline V gives CDR1 MNHNY, CDR2 SVGAGI (reference sequence). V was shortened by 10 bases and J by 3 bases, with 19 bases between the two germline ends.